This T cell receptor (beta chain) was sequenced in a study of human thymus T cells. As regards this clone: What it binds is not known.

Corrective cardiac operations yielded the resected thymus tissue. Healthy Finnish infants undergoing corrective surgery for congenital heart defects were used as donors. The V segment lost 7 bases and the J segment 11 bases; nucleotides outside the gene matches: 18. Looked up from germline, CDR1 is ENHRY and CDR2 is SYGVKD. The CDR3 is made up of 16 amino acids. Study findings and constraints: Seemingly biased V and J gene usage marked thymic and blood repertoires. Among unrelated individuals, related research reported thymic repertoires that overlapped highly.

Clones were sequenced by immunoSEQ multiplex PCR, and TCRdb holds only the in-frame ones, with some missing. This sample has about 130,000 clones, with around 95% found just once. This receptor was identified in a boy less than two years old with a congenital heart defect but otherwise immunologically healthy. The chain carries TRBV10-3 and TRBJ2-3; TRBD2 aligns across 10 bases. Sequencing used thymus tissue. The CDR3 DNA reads TGTGCCATCACCGCCGAGTTGGAAGCGGGGGGGCCTCGGCAGTATTTT. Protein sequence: CAITAELEAGGPRQYF.